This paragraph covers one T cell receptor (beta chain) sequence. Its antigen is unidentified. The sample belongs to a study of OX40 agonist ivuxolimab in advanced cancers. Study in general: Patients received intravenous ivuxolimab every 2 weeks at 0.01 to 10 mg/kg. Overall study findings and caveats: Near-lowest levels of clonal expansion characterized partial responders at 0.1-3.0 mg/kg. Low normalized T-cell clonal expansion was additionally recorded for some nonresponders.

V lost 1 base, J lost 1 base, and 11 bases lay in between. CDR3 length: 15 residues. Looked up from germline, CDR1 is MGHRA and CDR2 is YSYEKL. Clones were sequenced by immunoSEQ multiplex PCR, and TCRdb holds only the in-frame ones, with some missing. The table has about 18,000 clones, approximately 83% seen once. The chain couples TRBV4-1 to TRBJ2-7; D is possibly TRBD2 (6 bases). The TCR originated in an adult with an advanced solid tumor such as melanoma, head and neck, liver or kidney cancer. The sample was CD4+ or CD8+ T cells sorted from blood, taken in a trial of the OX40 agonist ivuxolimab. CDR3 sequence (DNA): TGCGCCAGCAGCCAAGCCCCAGGGACTTCCTACGAGCAGTACTTC. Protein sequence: CASSQAPGTSYEQYF.